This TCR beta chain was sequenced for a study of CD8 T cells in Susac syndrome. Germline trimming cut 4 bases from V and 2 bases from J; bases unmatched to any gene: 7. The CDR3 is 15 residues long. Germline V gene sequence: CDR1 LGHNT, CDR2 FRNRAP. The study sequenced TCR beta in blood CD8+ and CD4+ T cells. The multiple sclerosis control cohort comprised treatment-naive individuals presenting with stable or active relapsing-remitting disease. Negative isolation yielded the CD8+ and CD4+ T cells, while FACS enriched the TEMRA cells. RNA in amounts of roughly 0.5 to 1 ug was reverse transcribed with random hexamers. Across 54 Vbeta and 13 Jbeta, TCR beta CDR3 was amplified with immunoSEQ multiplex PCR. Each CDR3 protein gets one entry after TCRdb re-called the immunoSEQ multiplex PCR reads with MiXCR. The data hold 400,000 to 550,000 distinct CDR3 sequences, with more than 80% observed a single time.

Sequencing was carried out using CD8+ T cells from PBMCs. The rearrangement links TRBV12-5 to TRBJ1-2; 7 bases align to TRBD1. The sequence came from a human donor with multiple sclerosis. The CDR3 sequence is CASGSDWDSNYGYTF. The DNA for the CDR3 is TGTGCTAGTGGTTCCGACTGGGACAGCAACTATGGCTACACCTTC.